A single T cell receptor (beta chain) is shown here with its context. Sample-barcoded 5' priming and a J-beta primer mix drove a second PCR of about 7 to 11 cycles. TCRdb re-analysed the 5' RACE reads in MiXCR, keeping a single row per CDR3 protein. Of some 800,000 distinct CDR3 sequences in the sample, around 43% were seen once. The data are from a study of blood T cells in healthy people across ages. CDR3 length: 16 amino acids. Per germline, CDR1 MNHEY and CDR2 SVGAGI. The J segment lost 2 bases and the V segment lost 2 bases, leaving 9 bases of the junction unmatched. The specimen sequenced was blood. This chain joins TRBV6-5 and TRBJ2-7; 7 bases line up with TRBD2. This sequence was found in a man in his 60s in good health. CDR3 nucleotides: TGTGCCAGCAGTTACAGTGCTAGCGGTTTAACCTACGAGCAGTACTTC. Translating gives CASSYSASGLTYEQYF.